The 22 T cell receptor beta chains in this list originate from one sample, sequenced in a study of OX40 agonist ivuxolimab in advanced cancers. Using immunoSEQ multiplex PCR, the repertoire was profiled, and TCRdb retains in-frame clones only, with some absent. The sample holds about 67,000 clones, over 70% seen once. Material: CD4+ or CD8+ T cells sorted from blood, obtained in a trial of the OX40 agonist ivuxolimab. The receptors here all came from an adult with an advanced solid tumor such as melanoma, head and neck, liver or kidney cancer.

The chain is built from TRBV2 and TRBJ1-1; TRBD1 matches at 11 bases. Losses at the gene ends were 7 bases for V and 1 base for J; bases not matched to a gene: 14. CDR1 is SNHLY, CDR2 FYNNEI, per germline. CDR3 length: 18 residues. CDR3 protein: CASNYFRDRGLSNTEAFF. In DNA, the CDR3 is TGTGCCAGCAACTATTTCCGGGACAGGGGGTTATCGAACACTGAAGCTTTCTTT.

The chain carries TRBV28 and TRBJ1-1; TRBD1 agrees at 7 bases. This CDR3 contains 14 residues. With V trimmed by 6 bases and J by 3 bases, 7 bases remained unmatched. CDR1 and CDR2 (germline): MDHEN, SYDVKM. The chain's CDR3 is CASSPVGGDTEAFF. The CDR3 region has the DNA TGTGCCAGCAGCCCTGTAGGGGGCGACACTGAAGCTTTCTTT.

This chain links TRBV7-2 with TRBJ1-2, with no clear D. The CDR3 runs to 12 residues. Germline-derived CDR1 and CDR2 are SGHTA and FQGNSA. V shed 2 bases and J shed 1 base, with 2 bases lying between them. The CDR3 protein is CASSLNNYGYTF. The DNA of the CDR3 is TGTGCCAGCAGCTTAAATAACTATGGCTACACCTTC.

V is TRBV6-6 and J is TRBJ1-6, with D uncertain. The CDR3 is 13 amino acids. The germline V and J ends were trimmed by 5 bases and 4 bases, with 6 bases remaining between them. CDR1 and CDR2 from the germline V gene are MNHNY and SVGAGI (reference sequence). The CDR3 nucleotides read TGTGCCAGCAGTCAGGAATATAATTCACCCCTCCACTTT. Translated, it gives CASSQEYNSPLHF.

The chain employs TRBV4-1 and TRBJ2-1; D perhaps matches TRBD2 (5 bases). V was pared by 3 bases and J by 0 bases, with 12 bases between. This CDR3 has 16 amino acids. Per the germline V gene, CDR1 is MGHRA and CDR2 is YSYEKL. The CDR3 DNA follows: TGCGCCAGCAGCCACGAAGCGGCTGACTCCTACAATGAGCAGTTCTTC. This gives the protein CASSHEAADSYNEQFF.

The gene calls are TRBV7-9 and TRBJ2-2; 12 bases fit TRBD2. V shed 5 bases and J 0 bases; nucleotides not matched to a gene: 7. In germline, CDR1 is SEHNR, CDR2 FQNEAQ (reference sequence). The CDR3 is made up of 18 amino acids. As DNA, the CDR3 is TGTGCCAGCAGCCCGCAACTAGCGGGGGGAACGAACACCGGGGAGCTGTTTTTT. This translates into CASSPQLAGGTNTGELFF. The variable domain in full, with the rest retrieved from reference TRBV7-9 and TRBJ2-2, is DTGVSQNPRHKITKRGQNVTFRCDPISEHNRLYWYRQTLGQGPEFLTYFQNEAQLEKSRLLSDRFSAERPKGSFSTLEIQRTEQGDSAMYLCASSPQLAGGTNTGELFFGEGSRLTVL.

The genes are TRBV27 and TRBJ1-2; TRBD1 might be the D (6 bases). Germline V gene lookup returns CDR1 MNHEY and CDR2 SMNVEV (reference sequence). Trimming stripped 4 bases from V and 5 bases from J, with 23 bases between. The CDR3 spans 17 residues. In nucleotides, the CDR3 is TGTGCCAGCAGTTCATTTAGTGGGGGGCTGGGGGGTTATGGCTACACCTTC. This encodes CASSSFSGGLGGYGYTF.

This sequence joins TRBV19 and TRBJ2-7, with D perhaps matching TRBD2 (5 bases). Between the trimmed V and J ends, which lost 7 bases and 6 bases, there was a span of 13 bases. The CDR3 is made up of 12 amino acids. Germline V lookup: CDR1 LNHDA, CDR2 SQIVND (reference sequence). CDR3 nucleotides: TGTGCCAGTATGGGCGGTGCGGGCGAGCAGTACTTC. Translation: CASMGGAGEQYF.

CDR3 DNA: TGTGCCAGCAGCTTAGACACCCACTATGGCTACACCTTC. It is translated as CASSLDTHYGYTF. The chain recombines TRBV7-9 with TRBJ1-2; the D is unclear. Trimming shortened V by 1 base and J by 3 bases, and 6 bases separated the two germline ends. Germline CDR1 is SEHNR and CDR2 is FQNEAQ (reference sequence). The CDR3 consists of 13 residues. Full variable domain (missing parts from reference TRBV7-9 and TRBJ1-2): DTGVSQNPRHKITKRGQNVTFRCDPISEHNRLYWYRQTLGQGPEFLTYFQNEAQLEKSRLLSDRFSAERPKGSFSTLEIQRTEQGDSAMYLCASSLDTHYGYTFGSGTRLTVV.

The chain's CDR3 is CASSLGPGWETQETQYF. The CDR3 DNA reads as TGTGCCAGCAGCTTAGGACCAGGTTGGGAGACCCAAGAGACCCAGTACTTC. The gene calls are TRBV7-9 and TRBJ2-5; possible D gene TRBD2, 5 bases. From germline, CDR1 is SEHNR and CDR2 FQNEAQ (reference sequence). Trimming took off 1 base at V and 1 base at J, with 16 bases between the two ends. CDR3 length: 17 residues.

This chain connects TRBV15 to TRBJ2-5, with D perhaps matching TRBD2 (5 bases). This CDR3 is built from 14 residues. Germline V CDR1 and CDR2: LNHNV, YYDKDF (reference sequence). V was clipped by 0 bases and J by 3 bases, with 8 bases between them. Written as DNA, the CDR3 is TGTGCCACCAGCAGAGAGGGAGTCAAAGAGACCCAGTACTTC. Protein product: CATSREGVKETQYF. The full variable domain, completed using reference TRBV15 and TRBJ2-5, is DAMVIQNPRYQVTQFGKPVTLSCSQTLNHNVMYWYQQKSSQAPKLLFHYYDKDFNNEADTPDNFQSRRPNTSFCFLDIRSPGLGDTAMYLCATSREGVKETQYFGPGTRLLVL.

This chain uses TRBV6-5 with TRBJ1-2; D ambiguous. Germline assignment: CDR1 MNHEY and CDR2 SVGAGI. The V and J ends lost 7 bases and 6 bases respectively, with 18 bases between them. CDR3 length: 14 amino acids. The CDR3 spells CASIGGNSYHGYTF. The DNA for the CDR3 is TGTGCCAGCATCGGCGGTAACAGCTACCATGGCTACACCTTC.

V usage is TRBV19 and J usage is TRBJ1-1; 11 bases line up with TRBD1. Trimming at V came to 3 bases and at J to 2 bases, leaving 11 bases not matched to a gene. The CDR3 totals 18 residues. Germline values: CDR1 LNHDA, CDR2 SQIVND (reference sequence). The DNA for the CDR3 is TGTGCCAGTAGTATGAAAGCCGGGACAGGGGGACCTAACACTGAAGCTTTCTTT. Translated: CASSMKAGTGGPNTEAFF.

The gene calls are TRBV7-3 and TRBJ2-3; TRBD1 matches at 8 bases. V trimming: 3 bases; J trimming: 4 bases; junction bases outside the gene matches: 6. CDR3 length equals 15 residues. CDR1 and CDR2 (germline): SGHTA, FQGTGA. The CDR3 bases are TGTGCCAGCAGCTTGACGGGACAGGACCCAGATACGCAGTATTTT. Protein sequence: CASSLTGQDPDTQYF.

The V and J genes are TRBV19 and TRBJ2-1; D is perhaps TRBD1 or TRBD2 (6 bases each). Trimming removed 1 base from V and 5 bases from J, with 9 bases in between. The length of the CDR3 is 14 residues. Germline V gene lookup returns CDR1 LNHDA and CDR2 SQIVND (reference sequence). CDR3 DNA: TGTGCCAGTAGTATAGGGGGGGCAGACAATGAGCAGTTCTTC. It is translated as CASSIGGADNEQFF.

The chain employs TRBV6-6 and TRBJ2-3; D assignment may be TRBD1 or TRBD2 (5 bases each). Trimming shortened V by 5 bases and J by 1 base, and 16 bases separated the two germline ends. Germline V gene lookup returns CDR1 MNHNY and CDR2 SVGAGI (reference sequence). The length of the CDR3 is 16 residues. DNA for the CDR3: TGTGCCAGCAGTCAATCCTTGACGGGGCGCACAGATACGCAGTATTTT. Its translation: CASSQSLTGRTDTQYF.

This clone was observed a few times. The sample has other DNA sequences that encode this CDR3 too. J is TRBJ2-7 and V is TRBV28; 9 nucleotides line up with TRBD1. Germline CDR1 is MDHEN and CDR2 is SYDVKM. This CDR3 region has 14 residues. V shed 3 bases and J 2 bases; nucleotides not matched to a gene: 2. The CDR3, as DNA: TGTGCCAGCAGTTTTGGGGACAGGGCCTACGAGCAGTACTTC. Amino acid sequence: CASSFGDRAYEQYF.

In the case of this clone: Other DNA sequences in the sample encode the same CDR3. The genes are TRBV18 and TRBJ2-5; D unclear. The V gene's germline CDR1 is KGHSH and CDR2 LQKENI. This CDR3 has 11 amino acids. Trimming shortened V by 1 base and J by 5 bases, and 2 bases separated the two germline ends. This CDR3 is CASSPRETQYF. In nucleotides, the CDR3 is TGTGCCAGCTCACCACGGGAGACCCAGTACTTC. The whole variable domain, remainder taken from reference TRBV18 and TRBJ2-5, is NAGVMQNPRHLVRRRGQEARLRCSPMKGHSHVYWYRQLPEEGLKFMVYLQKENIIDESGMPKERFSAEFPKEGPSILRIQQVVRGDSAAYFCASSPRETQYFGPGTRLLVL.

This chain joins TRBV5-6 and TRBJ2-1, with 9 positions matching TRBD2. The V and J ends lost 3 bases and 8 bases, in that order; junction bases with no gene match: 15. The CDR3 runs to 17 residues. CDR1 and CDR2 (germline): SGHDT, YYEEEE. Here the CDR3 reads CASSWHLVGGGADEQFF. Here the CDR3 DNA reads TGTGCCAGCAGCTGGCACTTAGTGGGCGGGGGGGCCGATGAGCAGTTCTTC.

V gene TRBV28 combines with J gene TRBJ2-2, with TRBD2 matching 8 bases. The V segment lost 4 bases and the J segment 3 bases; nucleotides outside the gene matches: 1. Germline V gives CDR1 MDHEN, CDR2 SYDVKM. This CDR3 region has 14 residues. The DNA for the CDR3 is TGTGCCAGCAGTTCCGGGGGGGACACCGGGGAGCTGTTTTTT. Its protein is CASSSGGDTGELFF. Based on the CDR3 plus reference TRBV28 and TRBJ2-2, the full variable domain is DVKVTQSSRYLVKRTGEKVFLECVQDMDHENMFWYRQDPGLGLRLIYFSYDVKMKEKGDIPEGYSVSREKKERFSLILESASTNQTSMYLCASSSGGDTGELFFGEGSRLTVL.

The chain carries TRBV4-1 and TRBJ1-5, with TRBD1 matching 7 bases. The V and J ends lost 5 bases and 2 bases, in that order; junction bases with no gene match: 6. CDR3 size: 15 residues. Germline CDR1 and CDR2: MGHRA and YSYEKL. The CDR3 loop reads CASSSATGGNQPQHF. CDR3 in DNA: TGCGCCAGCAGCTCAGCAACAGGGGGCAATCAGCCCCAGCATTTT.

V usage is TRBV4-3 and J usage is TRBJ2-2, with D possibly matching TRBD2 (5 bases). CDR3 size: 14 residues. Germline assignment: CDR1 LGHNA and CDR2 YSLEER. V lost 2 bases and J lost 5, with 9 bases in between. For the CDR3, the DNA is TGCGCCAGCAGCCAACTAGAGGGTACCGGGGAGCTGTTTTTT. This sequence encodes CASSQLEGTGELFF.